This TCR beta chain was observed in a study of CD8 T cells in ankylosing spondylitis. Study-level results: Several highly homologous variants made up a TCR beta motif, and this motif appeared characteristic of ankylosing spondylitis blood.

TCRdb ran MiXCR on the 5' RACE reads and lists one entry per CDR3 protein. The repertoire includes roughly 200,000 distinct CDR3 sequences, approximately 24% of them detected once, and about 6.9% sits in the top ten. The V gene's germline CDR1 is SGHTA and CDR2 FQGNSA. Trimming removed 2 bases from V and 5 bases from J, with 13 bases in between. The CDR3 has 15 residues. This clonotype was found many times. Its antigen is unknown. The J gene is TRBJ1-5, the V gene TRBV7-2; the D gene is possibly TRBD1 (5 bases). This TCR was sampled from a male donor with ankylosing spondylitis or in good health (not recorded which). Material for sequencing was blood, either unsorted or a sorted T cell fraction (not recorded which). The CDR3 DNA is TGTGCCAGCAGCTTAATCGCGGGGCGAGATCAGCCCCAGCATTTT. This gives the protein CASSLIAGRDQPQHF.